The clone carrying this T cell receptor beta chain was detected many times. This sample is part of a study of T-cell reconstitution after alpha-beta-depleted transplantation in children. The authors prepared the TCRbeta library with unique molecular identifiers. TCRdb re-derived calls from the PCR reads in MiXCR, one entry per CDR3 protein. In the table there are 490,000 or so distinct CDR3 sequences, about 12% of which are singletons. The source of this sequence is a human donor who donated a stem cell graft to a child with combined immunodeficiency. Sequencing used PBMCs from the stem cell graft donor, obtained from the stem cell graft.

The CDR3 sequence is CASSFRDRDNEQFF. The DNA for the CDR3 is TGTGCCAGCAGTTTCCGGGACAGGGACAATGAGCAGTTCTTC. V is TRBV12-3 or TRBV12-4 and J is TRBJ2-1, with TRBD1 matching over 9 bases. The CDR3 totals 14 residues. The trim removed 3 bases at V and 5 bases at J, leaving 2 bases unmatched.